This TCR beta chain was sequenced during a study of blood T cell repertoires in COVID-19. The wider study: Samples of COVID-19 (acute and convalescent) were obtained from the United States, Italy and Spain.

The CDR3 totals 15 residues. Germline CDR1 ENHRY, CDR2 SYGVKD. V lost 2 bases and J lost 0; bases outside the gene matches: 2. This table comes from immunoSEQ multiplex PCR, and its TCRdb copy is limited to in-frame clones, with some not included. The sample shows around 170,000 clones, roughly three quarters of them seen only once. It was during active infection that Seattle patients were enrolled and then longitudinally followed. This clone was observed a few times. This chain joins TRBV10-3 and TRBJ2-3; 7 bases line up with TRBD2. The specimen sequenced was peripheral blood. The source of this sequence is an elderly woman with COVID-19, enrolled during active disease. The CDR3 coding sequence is TGTGCCATCAGTGAGACTAGCGCTAGCACAGATACGCAGTATTTT. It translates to CAISETSASTDTQYF.